The clone carrying this T cell receptor (beta chain) was counted ten times or more. TCR beta CDR3 regions were amplified from RNA transcripts. The study used the HTBI primer set for a first-round RT-PCR of the TCR CDR3. Each CDR3 protein gets one entry after TCRdb re-called the multiplex PCR reads with MiXCR. The sample lists hundreds of thousands of distinct CDR3 sequences; 22% were seen once. This sample is drawn from a study of T cells in Graves' hyperthyroidism and ophthalmopathy. With V trimmed by 5 bases and J by 2 bases, 11 bases remained unmatched. The CDR3 consists of 16 residues. CDR1 GTSNPN and CDR2 SVGIG come from the germline V gene (reference sequence).

The sequenced sample was blood. The V gene is TRBV30, the J gene TRBJ2-1; TRBD2 matches 8 bases. This clonotype originated in a man aged 25-45 years with Graves' ophthalmopathy. The CDR3 bases are TGTGCCTGGTGGGGGGGCGGGAGGAAACCCTACAATGAGCAGTTCTTC. Translating it yields CAWWGGGRKPYNEQFF.